Below, 18 T cell receptor beta chains from the same sample are listed, as sequenced in a study of T cell repertoires in cytomegalovirus infection. TCRdb called the reads again in MiXCR, with one record for every CDR3 protein. This sample has about 900,000 distinct CDR3 sequences, with approximately 30% found just once. Their recognized antigens are unknown. The sequencing here drew on cultured CD8+ T cells from PBMCs, taken from culture after CMV antigen stimulation. The receptor source for this set is a human donor in good health (CMV status not recorded). Some clones in this sample may be carry-over from other donors' samples.

This chain joins TRBV27 and TRBJ2-5; 8 nucleotides agree with TRBD2. V lost 3 bases, J lost 6 bases, and 9 bases stayed unmatched. Germline-derived CDR1 and CDR2 are MNHEY and SMNVEV (reference sequence). The CDR3 loop spans 15 amino acids. The DNA for the CDR3 is TGTGCCAGCAGTTTCACTAGCGGTTCCAAAAAGACCCAGTACTTC. It is translated as CASSFTSGSKKTQYF.

This clonotype was found a few times. The V call is TRBV10-3, the J call TRBJ1-3; 8 positions match TRBD1. J gave up 0 bases and V 6 bases, and 7 bases lay outside the gene matches. Germline lookup yields CDR1 ENHRY and CDR2 SYGVKD. The CDR3 extends over 16 amino acids. The CDR3 is CAIRVGQASSGNTIYF. As DNA, the CDR3 is TGTGCCATCAGGGTGGGACAGGCGAGCTCTGGAAACACCATATATTTT.

V and J are TRBV12-3 or TRBV12-4 and TRBJ1-5; D remains unclear. CDR3 length: 13 amino acids. The V gene lost 8 bases and the J gene lost 5 bases, with 13 bases spanning the gap. The CDR3 region has the DNA TGTGCCAGCGGTTATCAGGATGATCAGCCCCAGCATTTT. It is translated as CASGYQDDQPQHF.

The chain links TRBV6-2 or TRBV6-3 to TRBJ2-7; 8 bases match TRBD1. The CDR3 is 15 residues long. Trimming cost V 5 bases and J 4 bases; bases outside gene matches: 10. Germline V lookup: CDR1 MNHEY, CDR2 SVGEGT. The CDR3 reads CASSTAAGGGYEQYV. The DNA of the CDR3 is TGTGCCAGCAGTACCGCGGCAGGGGGCGGTTACGAGCAGTACGTC.

Ten or more counts support this clonotype. The genes are TRBV7-6 and TRBJ1-4; D is unclear. CDR1 is SGHVS and CDR2 is FNYEAQ in the germline V gene. The V and J ends lost 6 bases and 0 bases respectively, with 11 bases between them. The CDR3 is 15 amino acids. The CDR3 loop is CASREHGATNEKLFF. CDR3 sequence (DNA): TGTGCCAGCAGGGAGCATGGCGCAACTAATGAAAAACTGTTTTTT. Combining the CDR3 with reference TRBV7-6 and TRBJ1-4 gives the whole variable domain GAGVSQSPRYKVTKRGQDVALRCDPISGHVSLYWYRQALGQGPEFLTYFNYEAQQDKSGLPNDRFSAERPEGSISTLTIQRTEQRDSAMYRCASREHGATNEKLFFGSGTQLSVL.

In this sample, this clonotype turned up a few times. J is TRBJ2-5 and V is TRBV28; TRBD1 aligns across 12 bases. The CDR3 runs to 16 residues. J lost 5 bases, V lost 6 bases, and 10 bases had no gene match. The germline V gene has CDR1 MDHEN and CDR2 SYDVKM. The CDR3 here is CASSYTGQGARETQYF. CDR3 bases: TGTGCCAGCAGCTACACGGGACAGGGGGCGCGGGAGACCCAGTACTTC.

The chain carries TRBV9 and TRBJ2-3; 10 bases fit TRBD2. The germline V gene encodes CDR1 SGDLS and CDR2 YYNGEE. The CDR3 is 16 residues long. The J segment lost 3 bases and the V segment lost 2 bases, leaving 6 bases of the junction unmatched. The CDR3, as DNA: TGTGCCAGCAGCGTGAAAGCGGGGGGGCCGACAGATACGCAGTATTTT. It translates to CASSVKAGGPTDTQYF.

This clonotype occurred many times. V usage is TRBV7-2 and J usage is TRBJ2-1; D is unclear. The CDR3 covers 14 residues. Deletions cut 2 bases from V and 7 bases from J, with 12 bases between. The V gene's germline CDR1 is SGHTA and CDR2 FQGNSA. CDR3 amino acids: CASSLLSGWNEQFF. The CDR3, as DNA: TGTGCCAGCAGCTTACTGTCCGGTTGGAATGAGCAGTTCTTC.

With respect to this clonotype: A read error may be the cause here, since a much bigger clone is one base away. The rearrangement uses TRBV7-4 and TRBJ2-2; unclear D gene. CDR1 is SGHVT and CDR2 is SQSDAQ in the germline V gene. The CDR3 consists of 14 residues. The CDR3 DNA reads TGTGTCAGCAGCTTAAGGCAGAACACCGGGGAGCTGTTTTTT. Amino acid sequence: CVSSLRQNTGELFF.

This clonotype was counted only a few times. The genes are TRBV19 and TRBJ1-2, with D unclear. V shed 2 bases and J shed 3 bases, with 7 bases lying between them. The germline V gene encodes CDR1 LNHDA and CDR2 SQIVND (reference sequence). This CDR3 spans 13 amino acids. CDR3 nucleotide sequence: TGTGCCAGTAGTATAAGAACCGACTATGGCTACACCTTC. Translation: CASSIRTDYGYTF.

Ten or more counts support this clonotype. CDR3 amino acids: CATSGGTLEQYF. CDR3 coding DNA: TGTGCCACCAGTGGCGGGACTCTCGAGCAGTACTTC. The chain has TRBV24-1 and TRBJ2-7; tentatively, D is TRBD2 (6 bases). The V end lost 5 bases, the J end lost 6 bases, and 10 bases lay between the germline ends. CDR3 length equals 12 residues. Germline-derived CDR1 and CDR2 are KGHDR and SFDVKD.

Details on this clonotype: A single base separates this from a much larger clone, so it may be a read error. The V gene is TRBV11-2, the J gene TRBJ2-5, with a possible D match to TRBD2 (5 bases). CDR3 length: 12 amino acids. Germline V lookup: CDR1 SGHAT, CDR2 FQNNGV. The CDR3 spells CASRLASSGQYF. The CDR3 nucleotides read TGTGCCAGCAGATTAGCCTCAAGCGGCCAGTACTTC.

The rearrangement uses TRBV2 and TRBJ2-1; D unresolved. The CDR3 is 12 amino acids. The germline gives CDR1 SNHLY, CDR2 FYNNEI. Trimming cost V 7 bases and J 7 bases, with 11 bases left between them. The CDR3: CASKERRNEQFF. As DNA, the CDR3 is TGTGCCAGCAAGGAGCGTAGAAATGAGCAGTTCTTC.

This clonotype was seen a few times. The chain combines TRBV28 with TRBJ2-5; TRBD1 matches 8 bases. The CDR3 has 19 residues. The V and J ends lost 5 bases and 1 base, in that order; junction bases with no gene match: 18. Germline loops: CDR1 MDHEN, CDR2 SYDVKM. The CDR3 spells CASSPTTKTGALPQETQYF. CDR3 coding DNA: TGTGCCAGCAGTCCAACGACAAAGACAGGGGCCCTCCCCCAAGAGACCCAGTACTTC.

The rearrangement uses TRBV28 and TRBJ2-6; D call uncertain. Germline V gene lookup returns CDR1 MDHEN and CDR2 SYDVKM. The CDR3 is 16 amino acids. Trimming took 4 bases from V and 0 from J, leaving 10 bases between them. As DNA, the CDR3 is TGTGCCAGCAGTTCCACTGACGTCTCTGGGGCCAACGTCCTGACTTTC. It encodes CASSSTDVSGANVLTF.

This clonotype was counted between two and nine times. The chain carries TRBV7-8 and TRBJ2-1; TRBD2 might be the D (6 bases). Trimming took off 4 bases at V and 7 bases at J, with 17 bases between the two ends. This CDR3 region has 15 residues. Germline-derived CDR1 and CDR2 are SGHVS and FQNEAQ. The CDR3 reads CASSSQRGTANEQFF. The CDR3 DNA sequence: TGTGCCAGCAGCTCCCAACGTGGGACTGCAAATGAGCAGTTCTTC. Supplemented by reference TRBV7-8 and TRBJ2-1, the full variable domain reads GAGVSQSPRYKVAKRGQDVALRCDPISGHVSLFWYQQALGQGPEFLTYFQNEAQLDKSGLPSDRFFAERPEGSVSTLKIQRTQQEDSAVYLCASSSQRGTANEQFFGPGTRLTVL.

As regards this clonotype: It is likely a read error, because the conserved phenylalanine at the end of the CDR3 is missing. The V and J genes are TRBV29-1 and TRBJ1-2, with 10 bases aligning to TRBD1. The CDR3 sequence is 16 residues long. Germline V CDR1 and CDR2: SQVTM, ANQGSEA. J gave up 3 bases and V 0 bases, and 7 bases lay outside the gene matches. CDR3 coding DNA: TGCAGCGTTGAAGACCCCGGGACAGGGGTTGACTATGGCTACACCTGC. Its translation is CSVEDPGTGVDYGYTC.

The gene calls are TRBV7-9 and TRBJ2-2; 7 positions match TRBD1. J gave up 2 bases and V 2 bases, and 17 bases lay outside the gene matches. Germline V gives CDR1 SEHNR, CDR2 FQNEAQ (reference sequence). The CDR3 spans 20 residues. The chain's CDR3 is CASSLFKGASRQINTGELFF. The CDR3 nucleotides read TGTGCCAGCAGCTTATTTAAGGGGGCTTCGAGACAGATTAACACCGGGGAGCTGTTTTTT.